The source of this T cell receptor (beta chain) is a study of vaccination effects on CD4 cells after COVID-19. This clone occurred a few times. What it binds is unknown. Sequenced by immunoSEQ multiplex PCR; TCRdb stores in-frame clones only, minus some. The sample holds about 41,000 clones, 70% to 85% seen once. Ahead of sequencing, the ViraFEST assay grew antigen-specific CD4+ T cells using viral peptide pools. CD4+ T cell isolation took place after about 11 days of culture. According to the study, vaccine recipients showed no prior SARS-CoV-2 infection and negative nucleocapsid antibodies. Wells of roughly 2.1 million PBMC each were grown with about 9.3 IU/ml IL-2 and 9 to 10 ug/ml peptides. This specimen consisted of CD4+ T cells from PBMCs cultured with HCoV-NL63 spike peptides, obtained before COVID-19 vaccination. The receptor's source is a human donor who received a COVID-19 vaccine.

Here the CDR3 reads CASSLGRGTNTGELFF. In DNA form, the CDR3 reads TGCGCCAGCAGCTTGGGCCGTGGTACGAACACCGGGGAGCTGTTTTTT. The chain employs TRBV5-1 and TRBJ2-2; D is unresolved. Per germline, CDR1 SGHRS and CDR2 YFSETQ. Deletions cut 0 bases from V and 0 bases from J, with 9 bases between. This CDR3 is 16 amino acids long.